The rows below give T cell receptor beta chains drawn from one sample of a study of blood T cell repertoires in COVID-19. The data were produced by immunoSEQ multiplex PCR, yet TCRdb's version contains in-frame clones alone and is incomplete. In the table there are about 300,000 clones, approximately 84% of which are singletons. Sequencing was done on a sample of PBMCs or T cells enriched from blood (not recorded which). The receptors shown here come from a man in his thirties or forties who had recovered from COVID-19. CDR3s include the opening cysteine and the closing phenylalanine or tryptophan. A D gene is named only where the DNA matches it firmly. Expanded clones get a size class; other rows say once, few or many, or leave the size out.

d_call	v_call	j_call	clone_size	cdr3_aa	cdr3_nt
-	TRBV5-1	TRBJ1-4	-	CASSLEREKLFF	TGCGCCAGCAGCCTGGAGCGAGAAAAACTGTTTTTT
-	TRBV27	TRBJ1-5	-	CASSLLSGADQPQHF	TGTGCCAGCAGTTTATTATCAGGGGCTGATCAGCCCCAGCATTTT
TRBD2	TRBV6-2/TRBV6-3	TRBJ2-1	-	CASSSPLLLAGVNEQFF	TGTGCCAGCAGTTCTCCCCTGCTACTAGCGGGAGTCAATGAGCAGTTCTTC
TRBD1	TRBV6-5	TRBJ1-1	-	CASSPQGGTEAFF	TGTGCCAGCAGTCCACAGGGGGGGACTGAAGCTTTCTTT
TRBD1	TRBV5-1	TRBJ2-5	-	CASSFGTGGISLETQYF	TGCGCCAGCAGCTTCGGGACAGGGGGCATTTCGTTAGAGACCCAGTACTTC
TRBD1	TRBV4-1	TRBJ2-7	once	CASGDPGTGFEQYF	TGCGCCAGCGGAGACCCCGGGACAGGGTTCGAGCAGTACTTC
-	TRBV6-5	TRBJ2-1	-	CASSLRTASYNEQFF	TGTGCCAGCAGTTTGAGGACAGCCTCCTACAATGAGCAGTTCTTC
TRBD1	TRBV27	TRBJ2-7	-	CASSLSYRGLFYEQYF	TGTGCCAGCAGTTTATCATACAGGGGCTTATTCTACGAGCAGTACTTC
-	TRBV6-1	TRBJ1-2	-	CASSEASKLRGYTF	TGTGCCAGCAGTGAAGCGAGCAAACTGAGGGGCTACACCTTC
TRBD1	TRBV28	TRBJ1-3	-	CASSSRQGGSSGNTIYF	TGTGCCAGCAGTTCAAGACAGGGGGGTTCCTCTGGAAACACCATATATTTT
TRBD1	TRBV30	TRBJ1-1	-	CARQQGAHSEAFF	TGTGCCCGCCAACAGGGGGCGCATTCTGAAGCTTTCTTT
TRBD1	TRBV6-1	TRBJ2-2	-	CASSVAPWTGTGNTGELFF	TGTGCCAGCAGTGTCGCCCCTTGGACAGGGACGGGGAACACCGGGGAGCTGTTTTTT
-	TRBV23-1	TRBJ1-5	-	CASSQSPAQEGEKVGSNQPQHF	TGCGCCAGCAGTCAATCTCCAGCCCAGGAAGGGGAAAAGGTGGGGAGCAATCAGCCCCAGCATTTT
TRBD2	TRBV5-1	TRBJ2-1	-	CASFPSGRLNNEQFF	TGCGCCAGCTTTCCGAGCGGGAGACTCAACAATGAGCAGTTCTTC
TRBD2	TRBV28	TRBJ2-7	-	CASSRTSYEQYF	TGTGCCAGCAGCCGGACTAGCTACGAGCAGTACTTC
TRBD2	TRBV25-1	TRBJ2-7	-	CASSDPSGSVYEQYF	TGTGCCAGCAGTGATCCTAGCGGGAGTGTATACGAGCAGTACTTC
-	TRBV5-1	TRBJ1-1	-	CASSLFWRGVMNTEAFF	TGCGCCAGCAGCTTGTTTTGGCGGGGGGTCATGAACACTGAAGCTTTCTTT
-	TRBV7-6	TRBJ2-7	-	CASSPGTGGSEQYF	TGTGCCAGCAGTCCCGGGACCGGGGGTAGCGAGCAGTACTTC
-	TRBV28	TRBJ1-2	-	CASSESGVGGGYTF	TGTGCCAGCAGCGAGAGTGGAGTTGGTGGTGGCTACACCTTC
-	TRBV7-7	TRBJ2-5	few	CASSLDGSVQETQYF	TGTGCTAGCAGCTTAGACGGGTCGGTTCAAGAGACCCAGTACTTC
-	TRBV21-1	TRBJ2-1	-	CASSKPDPWREGSYNEQFF	TGTGCCAGCAGCAAACCAGATCCTTGGCGGGAGGGCTCCTACAATGAGCAGTTCTTC
-	TRBV10-2	TRBJ2-6	-	CASYSGRSGANVLTF	TGCGCCAGCTATAGTGGCAGGTCTGGGGCCAACGTCCTGACTTTC
-	TRBV3-1/TRBV3-2	TRBJ2-7	-	CASQAQATPYEQYF	TGTGCCAGTCAAGCGCAAGCTACCCCCTACGAGCAGTACTTC